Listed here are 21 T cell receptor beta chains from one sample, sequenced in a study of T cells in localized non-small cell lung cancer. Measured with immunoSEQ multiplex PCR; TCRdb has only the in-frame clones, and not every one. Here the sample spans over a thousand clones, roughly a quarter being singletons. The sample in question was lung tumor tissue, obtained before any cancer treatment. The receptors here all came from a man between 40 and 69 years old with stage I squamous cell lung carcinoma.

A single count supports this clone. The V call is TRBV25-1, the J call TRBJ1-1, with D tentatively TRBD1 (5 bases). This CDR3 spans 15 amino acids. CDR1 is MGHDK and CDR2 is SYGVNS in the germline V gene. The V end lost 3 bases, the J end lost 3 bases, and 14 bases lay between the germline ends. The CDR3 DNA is TGTGCCAGCAGTGAGGCCCTTGGGGGGTACACTGAAGCTTTCTTT. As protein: CASSEALGGYTEAFF. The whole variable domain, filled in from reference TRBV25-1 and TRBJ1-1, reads EADIYQTPRYLVIGTGKKITLECSQTMGHDKMYWYQQDPGMELHLIHYSYGVNSTEKGDLSSESTVSRIRTEHFPLTLESARPSHTSQYLCASSEALGGYTEAFFGQGTRLTVV.

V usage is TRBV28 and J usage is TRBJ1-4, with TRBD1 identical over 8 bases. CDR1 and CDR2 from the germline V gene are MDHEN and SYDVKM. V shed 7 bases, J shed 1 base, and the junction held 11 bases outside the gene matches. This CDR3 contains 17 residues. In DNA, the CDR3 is TGTGCCAGCACCCCAGACAGGGGAATATTAACTAATGAAAAACTGTTTTTT. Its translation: CASTPDRGILTNEKLFF.

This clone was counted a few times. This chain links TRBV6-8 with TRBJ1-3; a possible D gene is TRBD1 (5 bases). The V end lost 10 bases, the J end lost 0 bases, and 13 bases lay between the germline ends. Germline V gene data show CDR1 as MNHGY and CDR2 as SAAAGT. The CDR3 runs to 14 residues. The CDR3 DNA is TGTGCCATCATGGGGGAGAACTCTGGAAACACCATATATTTT. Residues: CAIMGENSGNTIYF.

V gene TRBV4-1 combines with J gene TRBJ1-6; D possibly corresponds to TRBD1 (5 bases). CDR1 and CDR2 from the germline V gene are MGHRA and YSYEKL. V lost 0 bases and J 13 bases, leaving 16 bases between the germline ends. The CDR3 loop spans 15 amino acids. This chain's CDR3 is CASSQDQGKGIPLHF. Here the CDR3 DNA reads TGCGCCAGCAGCCAAGATCAGGGTAAAGGGATTCCCCTCCACTTT.

In DNA, the CDR3 is TGCAGCGTCCTCCGGACTAGCGGTTACAATGAGCAGTTCTTC. Protein sequence: CSVLRTSGYNEQFF. The chain has TRBV29-1 and TRBJ2-1; TRBD2 aligns across 10 bases. CDR3 length equals 14 residues. CDR1 is SQVTM, CDR2 ANQGSEA, per germline. V lost 6 bases to trimming and J lost 4 bases; unmatched junction nucleotides: 6.

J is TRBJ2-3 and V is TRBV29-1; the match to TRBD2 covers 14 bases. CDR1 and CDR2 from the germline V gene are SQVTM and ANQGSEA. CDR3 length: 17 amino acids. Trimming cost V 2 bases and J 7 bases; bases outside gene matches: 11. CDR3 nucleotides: TGCAGCGTTGAACGTAGGGGACTAGCGGGGGCCCATCATACGCAGTATTTT. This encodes CSVERRGLAGAHHTQYF.

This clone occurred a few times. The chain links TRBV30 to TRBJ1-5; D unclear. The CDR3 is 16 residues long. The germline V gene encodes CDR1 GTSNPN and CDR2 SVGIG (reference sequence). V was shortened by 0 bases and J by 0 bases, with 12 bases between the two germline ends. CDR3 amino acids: CAWSVTQLNSNQPQHF. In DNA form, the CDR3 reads TGTGCCTGGAGTGTAACACAGCTAAATAGCAATCAGCCCCAGCATTTT.

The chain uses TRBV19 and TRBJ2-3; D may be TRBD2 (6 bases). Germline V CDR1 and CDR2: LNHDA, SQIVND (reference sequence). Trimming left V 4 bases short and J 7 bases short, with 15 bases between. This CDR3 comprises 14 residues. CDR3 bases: TGTGCCAGTAGTACCGGGGGTTCCTCATATACGCAGTATTTT. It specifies CASSTGGSSYTQYF.

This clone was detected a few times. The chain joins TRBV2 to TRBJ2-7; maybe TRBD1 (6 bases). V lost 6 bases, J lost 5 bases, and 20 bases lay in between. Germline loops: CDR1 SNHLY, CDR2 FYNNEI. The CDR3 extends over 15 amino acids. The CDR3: CASRLAGAGANEQYF. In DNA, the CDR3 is TGTGCCAGCAGGCTAGCTGGGGCAGGGGCTAACGAGCAGTACTTC.

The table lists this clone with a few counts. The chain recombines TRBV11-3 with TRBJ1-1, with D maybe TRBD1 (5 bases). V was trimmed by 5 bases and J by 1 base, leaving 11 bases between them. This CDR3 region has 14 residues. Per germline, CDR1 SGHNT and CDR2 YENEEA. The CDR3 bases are TGTGCCAGCAGCATGGACAAGGGGAACACTGAAGCTTTCTTT. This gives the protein CASSMDKGNTEAFF.

CDR3 in amino acids: CSVEGDIGRTTEAFF. The CDR3 DNA reads TGCAGCGTTGAAGGAGACATAGGAAGAACAACTGAAGCTTTCTTT. The rearrangement joins TRBV29-1 to TRBJ1-1; D is uncertain. Germline assignment: CDR1 SQVTM and CDR2 ANQGSEA. Trimming shortened V by 1 base and J by 5 bases, and 17 bases separated the two germline ends. The CDR3 extends over 15 amino acids.

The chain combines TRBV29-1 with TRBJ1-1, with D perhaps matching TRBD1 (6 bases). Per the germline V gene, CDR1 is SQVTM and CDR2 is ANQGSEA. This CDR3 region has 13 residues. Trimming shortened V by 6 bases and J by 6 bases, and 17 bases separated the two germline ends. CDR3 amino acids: CSVVDYRAPEAFF. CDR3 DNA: TGCAGCGTCGTCGATTACAGGGCACCTGAAGCTTTCTTT.

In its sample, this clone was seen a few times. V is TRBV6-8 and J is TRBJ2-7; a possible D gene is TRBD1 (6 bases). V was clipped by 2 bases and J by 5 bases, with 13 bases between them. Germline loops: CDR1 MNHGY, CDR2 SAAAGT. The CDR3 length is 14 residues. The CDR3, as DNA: TGTGCCAGCAGTTACGGACAGTTTGTCCACGAGCAGTACTTC. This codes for CASSYGQFVHEQYF.

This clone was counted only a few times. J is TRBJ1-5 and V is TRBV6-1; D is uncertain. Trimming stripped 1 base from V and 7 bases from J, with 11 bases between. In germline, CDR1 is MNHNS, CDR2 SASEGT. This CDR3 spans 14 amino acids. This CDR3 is CASSEGAGGQPQHF. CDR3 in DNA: TGTGCCAGCAGTGAAGGGGCAGGCGGACAGCCCCAGCATTTT.

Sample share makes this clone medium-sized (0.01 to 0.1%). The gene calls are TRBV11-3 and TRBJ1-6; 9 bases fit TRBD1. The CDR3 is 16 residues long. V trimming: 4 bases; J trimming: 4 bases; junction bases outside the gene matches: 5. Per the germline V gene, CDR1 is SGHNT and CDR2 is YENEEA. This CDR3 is CASSSDRGEYNSPLHF. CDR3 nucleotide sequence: TGTGCCAGCAGCTCGGACAGGGGAGAATATAATTCACCCCTCCACTTT.

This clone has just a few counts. CDR3 protein: CASSPPQGLLYEQYF. DNA for the CDR3: TGTGCCAGCTCACCACCTCAGGGGCTTTTGTACGAGCAGTACTTC. The V call is TRBV18, the J call TRBJ2-7; D may be TRBD1 (6 bases). Germline loops: CDR1 KGHSH, CDR2 LQKENI. V was shortened by 0 bases and J by 4 bases, with 13 bases between the two germline ends. This CDR3 is built from 15 residues.

Here the CDR3 reads CASSYGPGSGNTIYF. For the CDR3, the DNA is TGTGCCAGCAGTTACGGCCCGGGCTCTGGAAACACCATATATTTT. The chain recombines TRBV6-8 with TRBJ1-3; D ambiguous. Trimming left V 2 bases short and J 0 bases short, with 8 bases between. CDR3 length: 15 amino acids. Germline CDR1 MNHGY, CDR2 SAAAGT.

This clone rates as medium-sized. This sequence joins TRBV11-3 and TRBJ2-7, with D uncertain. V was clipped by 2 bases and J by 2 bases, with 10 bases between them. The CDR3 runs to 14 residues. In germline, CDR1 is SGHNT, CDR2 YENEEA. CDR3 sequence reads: CASSLTELAYEQYF. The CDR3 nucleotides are TGTGCCAGCAGCTTAACGGAACTGGCCTACGAGCAGTACTTC.

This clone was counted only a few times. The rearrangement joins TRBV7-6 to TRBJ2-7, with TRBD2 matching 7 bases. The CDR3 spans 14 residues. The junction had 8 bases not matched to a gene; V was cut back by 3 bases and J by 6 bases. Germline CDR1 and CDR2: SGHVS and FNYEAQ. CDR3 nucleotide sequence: TGTGCCAGCAGCTTGGAGGGACTACCTTCCGAGCAGTACTTC. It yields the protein CASSLEGLPSEQYF.

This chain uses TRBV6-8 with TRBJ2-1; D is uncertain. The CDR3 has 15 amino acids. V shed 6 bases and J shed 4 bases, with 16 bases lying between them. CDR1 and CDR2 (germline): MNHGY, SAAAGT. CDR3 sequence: CASRTLPPPYNEQFF. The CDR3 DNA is TGTGCCAGCAGGACCCTCCCGCCCCCTTACAATGAGCAGTTCTTC.

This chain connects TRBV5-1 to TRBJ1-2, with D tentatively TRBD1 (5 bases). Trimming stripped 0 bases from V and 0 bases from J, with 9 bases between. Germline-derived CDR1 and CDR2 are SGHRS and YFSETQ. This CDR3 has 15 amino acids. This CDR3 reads CASSLGGGPNYGYTF. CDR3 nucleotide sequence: TGCGCCAGCAGCTTGGGTGGGGGACCTAACTATGGCTACACCTTC.